This T cell receptor (beta chain) comes out of a study of T cell responses to AZD1222 COVID-19 vaccine. Study-level results: Most donors were white British, females outnumbered males, and clonal diversity was possibly underestimated. Spike-specific TCR repertoires showed rising breadth and depth after two AZD1222 doses.

On this clone: As yet, its antigen is unknown.

Pooling of second doses given at about 4 or about 12 weeks was done. The data were produced by immunoSEQ multiplex PCR, yet TCRdb's version contains in-frame clones alone and is incomplete. The table lists some 150,000 clones, roughly 87% of them singletons. With 7 bases clipped from V and 12 bases from J, the junction kept 11 bases outside the gene matches. Germline V gene data show CDR1 as MNHEY and CDR2 as SVGAGI. CDR3 length equals 15 residues. The chain links TRBV6-5 to TRBJ2-1, with 14 bases fitting TRBD2. Sequences were derived from peripheral blood, sampled 28 days after the second AZD1222 dose. This TCR was sampled from an adult who received the AZD1222 COVID-19 vaccine. Here the CDR3 DNA reads TGTGCCAGCAACCCCCAGGGACTAGCGGGAGACGGGCAGTTCTTC. Its protein product is CASNPQGLAGDGQFF.